Below, 7 T cell receptor beta chains from the same sample are listed, as sequenced in a study of cytomegalovirus exposure and HLA in healthy donors. The PCR used 60 Vbeta and 13 Jbeta primers. Only in-frame clones appear in the TCRdb table, and some are missing; sequencing was by immunoSEQ multiplex PCR. The sample consists of tens of thousands of clones, 78% of them appearing once. Input material: PBMCs. The source is a male donor in good health and CMV-seropositive.

The chain couples TRBV5-4 to TRBJ2-7; 14 nucleotides agree with TRBD2. After removal of 4 bases from V and 4 bases from J, the junction contained 10 bases not matched to a gene. Germline CDR1 is SGHNT and CDR2 is YYREEE (reference sequence). CDR3 size: 17 residues. CDR3 nucleotide sequence: TGTGCCAGCAGCGCGCCCGGGACTAGCGGGAGTCGGTACGAGCAGTACTTC. This translates into CASSAPGTSGSRYEQYF. The full variable domain, rest sourced from reference TRBV5-4 and TRBJ2-7, is ETGVTQSPTHLIKTRGQQVTLRCSSQSGHNTVSWYQQALGQGPQFIFQYYREEENGRGNFPPRFSGLQFPNYSSELNVNALELDDSALYLCASSAPGTSGSRYEQYFGPGTRLTVT.

The chain combines TRBV7-9 with TRBJ2-7; D is unclear. Germline CDR1 and CDR2: SEHNR and FQNEAQ (reference sequence). This CDR3 spans 13 amino acids. Trimming cost V 3 bases and J 2 bases, with 8 bases left between them. The CDR3 DNA sequence: TGTGCCAGCAGCTTTCCCGGTACCTACGAGCAGTACTTC. It is translated as CASSFPGTYEQYF.

The chain employs TRBV13 and TRBJ1-2; D gene ambiguous. The CDR3 contains 14 residues. V lost 0 bases, J lost 6 bases, and 11 bases lay in between. Germline V gives CDR1 PRHDT, CDR2 FYEKMQ (reference sequence). CDR3 loop: CASSLGPGIDGYTF. The CDR3 DNA sequence: TGTGCCAGCAGCTTAGGTCCAGGAATCGATGGCTACACCTTC.

This clone was detected only a few times. The chain employs TRBV28 and TRBJ1-3, with TRBD1 as a possible D gene (6 bases). Germline V gene data show CDR1 as MDHEN and CDR2 as SYDVKM. This CDR3 is 13 amino acids long. V lost 9 bases, J lost 5 bases, and 14 bases lay in between. CDR3 in DNA: TGTGCCAGTACAGGGCTTCTTAGAAACACCATATATTTT. Translating it yields CASTGLLRNTIYF.

This chain uses TRBV18 with TRBJ2-2; maybe TRBD2 (6 bases). Per germline, CDR1 KGHSH and CDR2 LQKENI. The CDR3 has 13 amino acids. V shed 6 bases and J shed 6 bases, with 11 bases lying between them. The CDR3 is CASSAGSAGELFF. In DNA form, the CDR3 reads TGTGCCAGCTCCGCGGGGAGCGCCGGGGAGCTGTTTTTT.

The V and J genes are TRBV7-9 and TRBJ2-7; 12 bases fit TRBD1. V shed 7 bases, J shed 7 bases, and the junction held 14 bases outside the gene matches. CDR1 and CDR2 (germline): SEHNR, FQNEAQ (reference sequence). The CDR3 extends over 16 amino acids. For the CDR3, the DNA is TGTGCCAGCACTTATCCTCCGGGACAGGGGGCTCGAGAGCAGTACTTC. This sequence encodes CASTYPPGQGAREQYF.

This chain connects TRBV5-1 to TRBJ2-1; TRBD2 matches at 7 bases. The CDR3 spans 16 residues. The junction had 9 bases not matched to a gene; V was cut back by 3 bases and J by 3 bases. The V gene's germline CDR1 is SGHRS and CDR2 YFSETQ. CDR3 sequence reads: CASSSSGGSFYNEQFF. The CDR3 DNA reads TGCGCCAGCAGCTCCTCTGGCGGGAGTTTCTACAATGAGCAGTTCTTC.